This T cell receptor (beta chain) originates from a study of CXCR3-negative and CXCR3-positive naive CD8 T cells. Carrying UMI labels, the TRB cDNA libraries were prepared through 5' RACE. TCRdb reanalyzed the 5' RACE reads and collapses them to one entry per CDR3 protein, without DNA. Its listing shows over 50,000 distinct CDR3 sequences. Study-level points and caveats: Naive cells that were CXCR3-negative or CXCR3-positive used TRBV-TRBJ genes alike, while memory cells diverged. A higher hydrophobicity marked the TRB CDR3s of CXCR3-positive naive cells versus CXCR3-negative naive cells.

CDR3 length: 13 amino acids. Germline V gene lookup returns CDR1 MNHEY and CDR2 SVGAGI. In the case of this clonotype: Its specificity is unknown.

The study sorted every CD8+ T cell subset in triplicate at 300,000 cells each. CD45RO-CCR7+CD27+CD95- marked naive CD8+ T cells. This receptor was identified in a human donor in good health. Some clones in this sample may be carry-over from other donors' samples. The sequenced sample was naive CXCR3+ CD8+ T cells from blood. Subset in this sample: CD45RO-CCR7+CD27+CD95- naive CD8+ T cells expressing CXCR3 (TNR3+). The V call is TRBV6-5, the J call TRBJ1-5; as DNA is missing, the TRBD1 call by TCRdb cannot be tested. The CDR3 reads CASRYGGHQPQHF.